This record covers a single T cell receptor (beta chain). Its antigen is not identified. These data originate in a study of cytomegalovirus exposure and HLA in healthy donors. The overall study: Both the 100 to 150 validation repertoires and the 500 to 700 first-cohort repertoires used the same platform, as reported by a later analysis. Whole-study results and caveats: Through in vitro validation, three CMV-associated chains were shown to be specific for CMV antigens. Cytomegalovirus association was assigned to around 150 TCR beta chains.

Germline V gene lookup returns CDR1 MNHEY and CDR2 SMNVEV (reference sequence). Trimming at V came to 3 bases and at J to 2 bases, leaving 3 bases not matched to a gene. This CDR3 contains 15 residues. The repertoire was sequenced with immunoSEQ multiplex PCR; TCRdb's copy has only in-frame clones and lacks some. There are under 95,000 clones in the sample; 94% occur only once, and roughly 2.1% lies in the top ten. The source is a woman aged 18-29 years in good health and CMV-seronegative. The chain employs TRBV27 and TRBJ2-3; 9 bases match TRBD1. The sample was PBMCs. The CDR3 protein is CASSFRQGVTDTQYF. As DNA, the CDR3 is TGTGCCAGCAGTTTTAGACAGGGGGTCACAGATACGCAGTATTTT.